This T cell receptor (beta chain) stems from a study of CXCR3-negative and CXCR3-positive naive CD8 T cells. Study results and caveats: Researchers report that CXCR3-positive naive cells carry more hydrophobic TRB CDR3s than CXCR3-negative naive cells. Memory CD8+ cells had much lower diversity, and both naive subsets had comparably high diversity. Similar levels of surface CD5 were seen between naive subsets; TCR strength was inferred from TRB CDR3 properties. Naive CXCR3-negative cells resembled naive CXCR3-positive cells in TRBV-TRBJ usage; memory cells differed.

CD45RO-CCR7+CD27+CD95- characterized naive CD8+ T cells. To note about this clonotype: Its specificity is not known.

The libraries of TRB cDNA were prepared using 5' RACE with UMI labels. With the 5' RACE reads reprocessed, TCRdb shows one record per CDR3 protein and no DNA. The repertoire table contains about 51,000 distinct CDR3 sequences. This CDR3 comprises 13 residues. Germline V gene data show CDR1 as SNHLY and CDR2 as FYNNEI. The origin of this receptor is a human donor in good health. Some clones in this sample may be carry-over from other donors' samples. The rearrangement links TRBV2 to TRBJ2-5. The specimen was naive CXCR3+ CD8+ T cells from blood. Documented subset: CD45RO-CCR7+CD27+CD95- naive CD8+ T cells expressing CXCR3 (TNR3+). The CDR3 is CASIPAYQETQYF. Full variable domain (remainder filled in from reference TRBV2 and TRBJ2-5): EPEVTQTPSHQVTQMGQEVILRCVPISNHLYFYWYRQILGQKVEFLVSFYNNEISEKSEIFDDQFSVERPDGSNFTLKIRSTKLEDSAMYFCASIPAYQETQYFGPGTRLLVL.